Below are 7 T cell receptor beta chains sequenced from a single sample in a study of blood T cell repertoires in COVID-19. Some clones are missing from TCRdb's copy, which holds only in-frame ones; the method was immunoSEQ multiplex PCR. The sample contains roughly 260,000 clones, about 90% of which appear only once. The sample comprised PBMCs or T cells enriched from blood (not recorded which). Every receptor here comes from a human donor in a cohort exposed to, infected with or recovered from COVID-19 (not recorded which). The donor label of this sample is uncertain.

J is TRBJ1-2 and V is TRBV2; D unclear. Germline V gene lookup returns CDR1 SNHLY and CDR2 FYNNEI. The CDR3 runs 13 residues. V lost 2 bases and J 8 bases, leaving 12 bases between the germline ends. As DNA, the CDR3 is TGTGCCAGCAGTGAATCTCCATTGCGGGGCTACACCTTC. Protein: CASSESPLRGYTF.

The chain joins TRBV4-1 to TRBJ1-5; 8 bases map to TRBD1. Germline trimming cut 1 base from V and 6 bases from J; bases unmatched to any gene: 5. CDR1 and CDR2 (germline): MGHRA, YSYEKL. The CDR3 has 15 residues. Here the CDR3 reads CASSQGTGLGQPQHF. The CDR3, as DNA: TGCGCCAGCAGCCAAGGGACAGGGCTTGGTCAGCCCCAGCATTTT.

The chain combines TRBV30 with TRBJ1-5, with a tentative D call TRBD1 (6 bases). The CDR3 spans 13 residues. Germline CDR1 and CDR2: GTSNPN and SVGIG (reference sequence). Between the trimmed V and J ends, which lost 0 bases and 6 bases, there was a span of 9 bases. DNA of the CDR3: TGTGCCTGGAGTGTGGGGGGGCGTCAGCCCCAGCATTTT. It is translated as CAWSVGGRQPQHF.

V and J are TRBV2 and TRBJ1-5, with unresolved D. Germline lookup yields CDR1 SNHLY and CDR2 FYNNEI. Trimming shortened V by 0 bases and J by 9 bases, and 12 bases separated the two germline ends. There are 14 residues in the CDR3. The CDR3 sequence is CASSEASGNGPQHF. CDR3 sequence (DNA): TGTGCCAGCAGTGAAGCTTCAGGTAATGGGCCCCAGCATTTT. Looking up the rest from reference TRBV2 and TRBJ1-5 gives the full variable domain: EPEVTQTPSHQVTQMGQEVILRCVPISNHLYFYWYRQILGQKVEFLVSFYNNEISEKSEIFDDQFSVERPDGSNFTLKIRSTKLEDSAMYFCASSEASGNGPQHFGDGTRLSIL.

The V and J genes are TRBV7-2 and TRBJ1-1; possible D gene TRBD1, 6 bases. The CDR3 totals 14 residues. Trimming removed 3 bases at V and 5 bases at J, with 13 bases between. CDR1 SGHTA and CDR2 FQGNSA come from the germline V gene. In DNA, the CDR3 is TGTGCCAGCAGCTTGCACAGGGTGGGGACTGAAGCTTTCTTT. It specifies CASSLHRVGTEAFF.

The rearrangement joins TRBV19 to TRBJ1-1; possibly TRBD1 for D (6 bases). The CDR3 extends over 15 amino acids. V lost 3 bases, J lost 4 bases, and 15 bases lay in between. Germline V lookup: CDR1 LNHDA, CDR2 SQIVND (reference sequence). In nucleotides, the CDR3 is TGTGCCAGTAGTATGAGACAGGCGGGAGCCACTGAAGCTTTCTTT. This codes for CASSMRQAGATEAFF.

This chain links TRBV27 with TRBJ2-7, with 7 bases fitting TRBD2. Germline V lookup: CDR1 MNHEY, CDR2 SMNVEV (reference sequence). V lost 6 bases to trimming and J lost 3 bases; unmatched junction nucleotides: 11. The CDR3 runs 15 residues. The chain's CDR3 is CASSPTLGGVYEQYF. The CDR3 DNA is TGTGCCAGCAGCCCAACCTTGGGGGGGGTCTACGAGCAGTACTTC.